This T cell receptor beta chain originates from a study of neurological immune-mediated disorders. This clonotype occurred many times. What it recognizes is unknown. General study points: The level of TCR clonal expansion was highest in patients with HTLV-1-associated myelopathy and lowest in multiple sclerosis, where it fell below the level seen in healthy controls.

TCRdb called the 5' RACE reads again in MiXCR, with one record for every CDR3 protein. The sample shows about 59,000 distinct CDR3 sequences, about 12% of them seen only once. In germline, CDR1 is DFQATT, CDR2 SNEGSKA (reference sequence). The CDR3 consists of 15 residues. The junction had 15 bases not matched to a gene; V was cut back by 6 bases and J by 7 bases. The receptor was isolated from a woman aged 60-70 years with HTLV-1-associated myelopathy (HAM/TSP). The V and J genes are TRBV20-1 and TRBJ2-1; TRBD2 matches at 7 bases. Sequencing used PBMCs. CDR3 protein: CSARSGADPKNEQFF. As DNA, the CDR3 is TGCAGTGCCCGGAGCGGGGCAGATCCGAAGAATGAGCAGTTCTTC.